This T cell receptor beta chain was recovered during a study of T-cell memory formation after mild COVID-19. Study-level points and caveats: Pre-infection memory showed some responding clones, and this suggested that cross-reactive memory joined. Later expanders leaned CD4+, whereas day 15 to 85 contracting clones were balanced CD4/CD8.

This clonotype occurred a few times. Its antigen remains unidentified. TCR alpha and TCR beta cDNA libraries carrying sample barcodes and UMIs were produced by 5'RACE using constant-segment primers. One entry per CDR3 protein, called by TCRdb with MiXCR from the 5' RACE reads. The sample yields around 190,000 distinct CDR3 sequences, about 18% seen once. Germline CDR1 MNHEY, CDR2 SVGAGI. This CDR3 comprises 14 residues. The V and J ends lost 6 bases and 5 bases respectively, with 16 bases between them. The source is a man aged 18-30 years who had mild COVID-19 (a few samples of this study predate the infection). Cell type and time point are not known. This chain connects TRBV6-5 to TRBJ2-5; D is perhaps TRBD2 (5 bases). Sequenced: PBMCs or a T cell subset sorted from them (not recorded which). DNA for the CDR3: TGTGCCAGCAGACCCGACGGGGAAGGGGAGACCCAGTACTTC. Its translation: CASRPDGEGETQYF.